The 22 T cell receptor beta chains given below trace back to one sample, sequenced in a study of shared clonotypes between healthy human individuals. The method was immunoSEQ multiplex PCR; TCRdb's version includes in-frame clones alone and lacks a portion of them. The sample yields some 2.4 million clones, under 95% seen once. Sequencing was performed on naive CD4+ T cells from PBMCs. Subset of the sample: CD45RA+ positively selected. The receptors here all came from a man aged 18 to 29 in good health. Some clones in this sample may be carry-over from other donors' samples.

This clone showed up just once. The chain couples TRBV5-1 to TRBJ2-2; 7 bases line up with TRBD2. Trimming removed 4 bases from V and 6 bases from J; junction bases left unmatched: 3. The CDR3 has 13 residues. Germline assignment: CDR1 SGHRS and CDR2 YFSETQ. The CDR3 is CASSQSGAGELFF. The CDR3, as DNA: TGCGCCAGCAGCCAGAGCGGGGCCGGGGAGCTGTTTTTT.

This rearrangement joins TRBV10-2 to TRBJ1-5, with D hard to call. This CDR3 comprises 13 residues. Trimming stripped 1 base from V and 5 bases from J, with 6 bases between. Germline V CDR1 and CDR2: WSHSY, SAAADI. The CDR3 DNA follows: TGCGCCAGCAGTGAGTTTCGGGATCAGCCCCAGCATTTT. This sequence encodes CASSEFRDQPQHF.

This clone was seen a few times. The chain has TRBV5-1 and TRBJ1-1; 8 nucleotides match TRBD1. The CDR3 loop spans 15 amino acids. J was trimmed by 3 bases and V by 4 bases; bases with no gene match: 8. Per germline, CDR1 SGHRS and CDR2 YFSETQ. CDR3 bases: TGCGCCAGCAGCCCGGTTGGACAGGGCTACACTGAAGCTTTCTTT. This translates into CASSPVGQGYTEAFF. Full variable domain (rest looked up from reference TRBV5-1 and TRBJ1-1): KAGVTQTPRYLIKTRGQQVTLSCSPISGHRSVSWYQQTPGQGLQFLFEYFSETQRNKGNFPGRFSGRQFSNSRSEMNVSTLELGDSALYLCASSPVGQGYTEAFFGQGTRLTVV.

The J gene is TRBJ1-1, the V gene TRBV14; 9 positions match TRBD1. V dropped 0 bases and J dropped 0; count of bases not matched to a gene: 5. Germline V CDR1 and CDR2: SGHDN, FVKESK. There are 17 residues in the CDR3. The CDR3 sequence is CASSQESGTGMNTEAFF. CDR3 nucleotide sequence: TGTGCCAGCAGCCAAGAGTCCGGGACAGGGATGAACACTGAAGCTTTCTTT.

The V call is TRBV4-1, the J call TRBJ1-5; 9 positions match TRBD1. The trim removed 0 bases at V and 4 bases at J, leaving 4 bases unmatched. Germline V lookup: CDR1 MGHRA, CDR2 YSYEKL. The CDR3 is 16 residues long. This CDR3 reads CASSQEDRGWNQPQHF. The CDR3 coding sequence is TGCGCCAGCAGCCAAGAGGACAGGGGATGGAATCAGCCCCAGCATTTT.

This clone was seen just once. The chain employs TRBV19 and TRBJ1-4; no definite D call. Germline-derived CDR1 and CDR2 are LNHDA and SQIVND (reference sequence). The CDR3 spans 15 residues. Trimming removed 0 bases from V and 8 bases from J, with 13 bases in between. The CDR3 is CASSIDREGREKLFF. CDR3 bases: TGTGCCAGTAGTATAGATCGGGAAGGACGCGAAAAACTGTTTTTT.

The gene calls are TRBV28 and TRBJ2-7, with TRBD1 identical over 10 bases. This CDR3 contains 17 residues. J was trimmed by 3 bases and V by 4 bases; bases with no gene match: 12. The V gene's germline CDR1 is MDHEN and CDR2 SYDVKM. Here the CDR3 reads CASSSPRTGGLLYEQYF. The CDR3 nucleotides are TGTGCCAGCAGTTCTCCCCGGACAGGGGGATTACTCTACGAGCAGTACTTC. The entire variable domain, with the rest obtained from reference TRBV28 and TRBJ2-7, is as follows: DVKVTQSSRYLVKRTGEKVFLECVQDMDHENMFWYRQDPGLGLRLIYFSYDVKMKEKGDIPEGYSVSREKKERFSLILESASTNQTSMYLCASSSPRTGGLLYEQYFGPGTRLTVT.

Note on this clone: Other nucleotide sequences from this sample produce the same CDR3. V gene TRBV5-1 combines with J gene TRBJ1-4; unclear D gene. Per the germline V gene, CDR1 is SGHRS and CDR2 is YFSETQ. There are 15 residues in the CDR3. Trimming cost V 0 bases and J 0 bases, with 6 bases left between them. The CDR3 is CASSLGGATNEKLFF. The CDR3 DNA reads TGCGCCAGCAGCTTGGGAGGAGCAACTAATGAAAAACTGTTTTTT.

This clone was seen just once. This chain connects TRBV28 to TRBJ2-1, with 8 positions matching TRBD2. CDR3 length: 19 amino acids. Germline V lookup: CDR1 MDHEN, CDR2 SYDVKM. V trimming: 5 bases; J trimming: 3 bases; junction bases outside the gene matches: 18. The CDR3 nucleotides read TGTGCCAGCAGTACCGCGCCGGGGAGCGGGAGACGGTTCTACAATGAGCAGTTCTTC. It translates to CASSTAPGSGRRFYNEQFF. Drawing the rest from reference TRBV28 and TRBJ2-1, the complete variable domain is DVKVTQSSRYLVKRTGEKVFLECVQDMDHENMFWYRQDPGLGLRLIYFSYDVKMKEKGDIPEGYSVSREKKERFSLILESASTNQTSMYLCASSTAPGSGRRFYNEQFFGPGTRLTVL.

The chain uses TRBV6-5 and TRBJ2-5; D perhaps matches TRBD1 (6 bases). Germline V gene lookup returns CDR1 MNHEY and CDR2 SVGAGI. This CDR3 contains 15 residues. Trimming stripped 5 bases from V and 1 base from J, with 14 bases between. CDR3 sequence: CASSKTGHSQETQYF. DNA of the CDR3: TGTGCCAGCAGTAAAACGGGACACTCCCAAGAGACCCAGTACTTC.

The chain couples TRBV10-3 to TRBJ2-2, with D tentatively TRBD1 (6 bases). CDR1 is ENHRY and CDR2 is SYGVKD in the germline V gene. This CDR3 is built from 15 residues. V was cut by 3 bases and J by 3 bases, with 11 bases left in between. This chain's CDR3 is CAISEGDTYTGELFF. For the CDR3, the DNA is TGTGCCATCAGTGAAGGGGACACCTACACCGGGGAGCTGTTTTTT.

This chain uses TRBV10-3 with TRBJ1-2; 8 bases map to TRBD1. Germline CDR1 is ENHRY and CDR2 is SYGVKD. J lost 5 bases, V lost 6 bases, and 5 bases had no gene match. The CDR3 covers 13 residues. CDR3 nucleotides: TGTGCCATCAGCCCGGACAGGGAATATGGCTACACCTTC. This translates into CAISPDREYGYTF.

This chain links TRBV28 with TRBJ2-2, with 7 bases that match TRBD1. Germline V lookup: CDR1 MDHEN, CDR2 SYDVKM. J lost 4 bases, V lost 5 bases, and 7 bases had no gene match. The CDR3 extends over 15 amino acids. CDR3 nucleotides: TGTGCCAGCAGTCGTACTACAGGGGTCACCGGGGAGCTGTTTTTT. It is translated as CASSRTTGVTGELFF.

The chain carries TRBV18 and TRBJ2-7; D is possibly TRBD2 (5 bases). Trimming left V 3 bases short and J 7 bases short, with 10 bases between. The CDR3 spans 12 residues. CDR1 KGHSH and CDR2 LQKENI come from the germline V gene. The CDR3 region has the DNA TGTGCCAGCTCACCTGACTCGGGGGAGCAGTACTTC. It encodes CASSPDSGEQYF. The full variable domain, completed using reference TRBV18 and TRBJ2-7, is NAGVMQNPRHLVRRRGQEARLRCSPMKGHSHVYWYRQLPEEGLKFMVYLQKENIIDESGMPKERFSAEFPKEGPSILRIQQVVRGDSAAYFCASSPDSGEQYFGPGTRLTVT.

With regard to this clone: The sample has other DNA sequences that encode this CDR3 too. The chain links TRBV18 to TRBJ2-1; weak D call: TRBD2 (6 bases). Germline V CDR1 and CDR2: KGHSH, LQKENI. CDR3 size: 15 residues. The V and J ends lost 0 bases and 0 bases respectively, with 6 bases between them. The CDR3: CASSPPGGSYNEQFF. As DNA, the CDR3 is TGTGCCAGCTCACCACCCGGGGGCTCCTACAATGAGCAGTTCTTC.

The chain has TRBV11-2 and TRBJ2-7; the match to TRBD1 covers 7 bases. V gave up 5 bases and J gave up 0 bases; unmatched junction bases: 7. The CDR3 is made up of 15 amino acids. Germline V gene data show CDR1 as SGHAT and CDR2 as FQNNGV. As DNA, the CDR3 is TGTGCCAGCAGCGAGGACCGGGACAGCTCCTACGAGCAGTACTTC. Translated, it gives CASSEDRDSSYEQYF.

Here the CDR3 reads CASSEDPSYEQYF. CDR3 coding DNA: TGTGCCAGCAGTGAAGACCCTTCCTACGAGCAGTACTTC. This sequence joins TRBV6-1 and TRBJ2-7; D is uncertain. The CDR3 is 13 amino acids. The germline gives CDR1 MNHNS, CDR2 SASEGT. V gave up 1 base and J gave up 1 base, with 5 bases separating them.

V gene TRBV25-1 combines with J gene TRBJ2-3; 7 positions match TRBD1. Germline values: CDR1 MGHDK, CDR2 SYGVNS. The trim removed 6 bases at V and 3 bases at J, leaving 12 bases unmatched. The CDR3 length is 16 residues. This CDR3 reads CASRNPQGQGTDTQYF. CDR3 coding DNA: TGTGCCAGCAGGAACCCACAGGGGCAGGGTACAGATACGCAGTATTTT.

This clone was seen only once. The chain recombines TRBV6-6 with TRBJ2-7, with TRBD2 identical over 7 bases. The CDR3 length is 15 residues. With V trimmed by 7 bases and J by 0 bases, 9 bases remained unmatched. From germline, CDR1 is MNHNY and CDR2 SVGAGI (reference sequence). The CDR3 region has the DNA TGTGCCAGCAACGACCGGGACTACCCCTCCTACGAGCAGTACTTC. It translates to CASNDRDYPSYEQYF.

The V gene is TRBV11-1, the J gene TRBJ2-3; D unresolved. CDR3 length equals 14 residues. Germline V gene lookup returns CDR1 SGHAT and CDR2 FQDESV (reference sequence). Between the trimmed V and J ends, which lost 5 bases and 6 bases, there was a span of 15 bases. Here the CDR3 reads CASSPRPLIDTQYF. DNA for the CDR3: TGTGCCAGCAGCCCGAGACCCCTAATTGATACGCAGTATTTT.

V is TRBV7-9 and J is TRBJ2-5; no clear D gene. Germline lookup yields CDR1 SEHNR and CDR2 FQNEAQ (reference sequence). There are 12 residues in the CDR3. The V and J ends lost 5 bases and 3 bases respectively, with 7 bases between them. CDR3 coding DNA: TGTGCCAGCAGCGTTCAAGAAGAGACCCAGTACTTC. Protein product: CASSVQEETQYF.

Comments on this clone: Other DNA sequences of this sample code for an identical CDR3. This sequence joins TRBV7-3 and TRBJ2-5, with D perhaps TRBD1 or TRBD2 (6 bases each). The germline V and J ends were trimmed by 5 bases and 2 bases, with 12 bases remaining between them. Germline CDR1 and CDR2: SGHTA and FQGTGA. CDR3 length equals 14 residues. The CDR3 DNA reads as TGTGCCAGCAGCCCCTCGGGGGCTCAAGAGACCCAGTACTTC. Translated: CASSPSGAQETQYF.